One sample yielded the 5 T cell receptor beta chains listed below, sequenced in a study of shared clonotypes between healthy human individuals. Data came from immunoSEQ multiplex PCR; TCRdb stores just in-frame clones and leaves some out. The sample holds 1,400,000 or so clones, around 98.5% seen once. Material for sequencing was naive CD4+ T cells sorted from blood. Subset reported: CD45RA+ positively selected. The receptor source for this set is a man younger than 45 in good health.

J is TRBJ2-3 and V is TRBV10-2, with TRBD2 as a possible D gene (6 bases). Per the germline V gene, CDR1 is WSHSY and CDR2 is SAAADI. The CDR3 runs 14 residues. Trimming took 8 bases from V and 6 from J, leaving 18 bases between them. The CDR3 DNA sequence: TGCGCCAGCCTTACGGGAGTACTACCCGATACGCAGTATTTT. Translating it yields CASLTGVLPDTQYF.

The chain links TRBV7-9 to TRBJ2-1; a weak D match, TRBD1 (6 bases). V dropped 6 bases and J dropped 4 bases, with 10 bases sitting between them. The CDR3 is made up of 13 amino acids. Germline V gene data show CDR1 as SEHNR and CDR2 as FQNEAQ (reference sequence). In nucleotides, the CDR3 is TGTGCCAGCAGGAGGACAGAGTACAATGAGCAGTTCTTC. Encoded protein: CASRRTEYNEQFF.

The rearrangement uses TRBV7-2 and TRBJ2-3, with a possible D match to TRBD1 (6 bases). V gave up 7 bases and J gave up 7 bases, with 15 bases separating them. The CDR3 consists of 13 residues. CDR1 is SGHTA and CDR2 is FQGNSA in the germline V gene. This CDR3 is CASTTNRANTQYF. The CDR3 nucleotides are TGTGCCAGCACCACGAACAGGGCTAATACGCAGTATTTT.

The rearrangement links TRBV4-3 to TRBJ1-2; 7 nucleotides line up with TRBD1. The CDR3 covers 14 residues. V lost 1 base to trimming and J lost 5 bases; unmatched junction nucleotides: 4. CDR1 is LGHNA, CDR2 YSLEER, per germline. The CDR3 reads CASSQGETGYGYTF. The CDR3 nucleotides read TGCGCCAGCAGCCAAGGAGAGACAGGGTATGGCTACACCTTC.

As DNA, the CDR3 is TGTGCCAGCAGGAATACCGGGGTTTTGAACTATGGCTACACCTTC. It encodes CASRNTGVLNYGYTF. The gene calls are TRBV6-1 and TRBJ1-2, with no clear D. CDR1 MNHNS and CDR2 SASEGT come from the germline V gene. CDR3 length: 15 residues. The germline V and J ends were trimmed by 6 bases and 2 bases, with 16 bases remaining between them.